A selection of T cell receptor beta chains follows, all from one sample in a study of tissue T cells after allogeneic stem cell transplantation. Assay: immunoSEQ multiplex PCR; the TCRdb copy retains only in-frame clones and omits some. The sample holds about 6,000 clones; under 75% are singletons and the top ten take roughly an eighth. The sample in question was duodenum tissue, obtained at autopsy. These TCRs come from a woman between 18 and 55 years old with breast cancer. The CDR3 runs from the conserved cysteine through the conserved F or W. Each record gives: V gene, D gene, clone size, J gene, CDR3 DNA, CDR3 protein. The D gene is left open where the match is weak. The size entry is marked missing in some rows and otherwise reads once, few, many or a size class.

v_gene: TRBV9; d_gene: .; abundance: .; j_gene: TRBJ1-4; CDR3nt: TGTGCCAGCAGCGTAGCTTGGGGGGCAACTAATGAAAAACTGTTTTTT; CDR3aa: CASSVAWGATNEKLFF
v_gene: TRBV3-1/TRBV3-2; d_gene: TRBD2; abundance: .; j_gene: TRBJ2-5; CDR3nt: TGTGCCAGCAGCCAACCCGGACTAGCGGGTCATGAGACCCAGTACTTC; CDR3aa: CASSQPGLAGHETQYF
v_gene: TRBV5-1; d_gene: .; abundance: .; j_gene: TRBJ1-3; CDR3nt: TGCGCCAGCAGCTTGGACGCCCTCTGGCACTCTGGAAACACCATATATTTT; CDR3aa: CASSLDALWHSGNTIYF
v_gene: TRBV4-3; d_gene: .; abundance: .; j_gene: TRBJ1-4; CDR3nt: TGCGCCAGCAGCCAAGGGCGATTTTTGGCAAGGATGTTTTTT; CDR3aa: CASSQGRFLARMFF
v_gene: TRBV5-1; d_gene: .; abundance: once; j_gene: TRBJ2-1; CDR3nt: TGCGCCAGCAGCTTAGGGGGACCACTCAACAATGAGCAGTTCTTC; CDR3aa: CASSLGGPLNNEQFF
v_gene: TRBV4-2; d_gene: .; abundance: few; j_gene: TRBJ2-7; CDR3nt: TGTGCCAGCAGCCAGAATCGGGGATACGAGCAGTACTTC; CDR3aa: CASSQNRGYEQYF
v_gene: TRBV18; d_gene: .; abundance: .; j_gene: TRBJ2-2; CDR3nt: TGTGCCAGCTCCCCCCGGACCGGGGAGCTGTTTTTT; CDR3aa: CASSPRTGELFF
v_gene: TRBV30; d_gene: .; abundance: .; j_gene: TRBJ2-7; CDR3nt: TGTGCCTGGAAGGGTGCGCCCTACGAGCAGTACTTC; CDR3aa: CAWKGAPYEQYF
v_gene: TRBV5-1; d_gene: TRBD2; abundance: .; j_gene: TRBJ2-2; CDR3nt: TGCGCCAGCAGCTTAGCGGGAGTGCGGGTCGGGGAGCTGTTTTTT; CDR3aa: CASSLAGVRVGELFF
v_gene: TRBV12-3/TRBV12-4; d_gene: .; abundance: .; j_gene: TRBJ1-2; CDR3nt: TGTGCCAGCAGTTTTGATGACTATGGCTACACCTTC; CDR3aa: CASSFDDYGYTF
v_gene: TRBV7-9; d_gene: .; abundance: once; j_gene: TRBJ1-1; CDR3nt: TGTGCCAGCAGCTTAGCGGACAGAGACGCTTTCTTT; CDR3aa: CASSLADRDAFF
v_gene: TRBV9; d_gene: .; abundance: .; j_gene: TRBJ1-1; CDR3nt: TGTGCCAGCAGCGTAGTAGCGGGGATGAACACTGAAGCTTTCTTT; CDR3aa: CASSVVAGMNTEAFF
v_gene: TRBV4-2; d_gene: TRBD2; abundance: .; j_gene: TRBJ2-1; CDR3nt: TGTGCCAGCAGCCAAGAACAAGCGGGAGCCTACAATGAGCAGTTCTTC; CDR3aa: CASSQEQAGAYNEQFF
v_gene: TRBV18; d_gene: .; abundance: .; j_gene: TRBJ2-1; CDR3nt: TGTGCCAGCTCACTTGGGCTCAATCCCTACAATGAGCAGTTCTTC; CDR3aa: CASSLGLNPYNEQFF
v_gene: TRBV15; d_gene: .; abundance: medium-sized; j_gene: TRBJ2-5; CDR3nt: TGTGCCACCAGCGGAGGGACGGGGACAAAAATGGCCCAGTACTTC; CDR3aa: CATSGGTGTKMAQYF
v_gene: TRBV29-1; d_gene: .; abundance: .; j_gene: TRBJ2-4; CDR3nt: TGCAGCGTTGAACCGGGACCCAAAAACATTCAGTACTTC; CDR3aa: CSVEPGPKNIQYF
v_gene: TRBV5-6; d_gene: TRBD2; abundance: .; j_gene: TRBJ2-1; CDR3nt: TGTGCCAGCAGCTGGGGGACTAGCGAAACTGAGCAGTTCTTC; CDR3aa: CASSWGTSETEQFF
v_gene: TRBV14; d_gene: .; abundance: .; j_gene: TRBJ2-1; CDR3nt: TGTGCCAGCAGCCTCGCCTTATACAATGAGCAGTTCTTC; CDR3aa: CASSLALYNEQFF
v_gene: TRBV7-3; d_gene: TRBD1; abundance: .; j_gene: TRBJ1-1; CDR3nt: TGTGCCAGCAGCTTATCAGGGGGGACTGAAGCTTTCTTT; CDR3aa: CASSLSGGTEAFF
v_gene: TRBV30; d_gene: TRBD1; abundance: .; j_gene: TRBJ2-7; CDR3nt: TGTGCCTGGAGTGTGGGGGACAGGGGCGACGAGCAGTACTTC; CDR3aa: CAWSVGDRGDEQYF
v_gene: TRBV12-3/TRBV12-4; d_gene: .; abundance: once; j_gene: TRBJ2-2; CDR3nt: TGTGCCAGCCCCTCGCGGAGGGGGGAGCTGTTTTTT; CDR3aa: CASPSRRGELFF
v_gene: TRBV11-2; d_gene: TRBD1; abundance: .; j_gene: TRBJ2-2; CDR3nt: TGTGCCAGCACCTCCACGACAGGGATCGGCGGGGAGCTGTTTTTT; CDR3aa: CASTSTTGIGGELFF
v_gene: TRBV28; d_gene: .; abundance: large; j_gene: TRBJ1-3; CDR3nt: TGTGCCAGCAGCGAGACCCAAGGGGGATTTTTCTCTGGAAACACCATATATTTT; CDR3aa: CASSETQGGFFSGNTIYF
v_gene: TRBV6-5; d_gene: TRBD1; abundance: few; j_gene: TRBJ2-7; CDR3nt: TGTGCCACCTTGGACAGGTACTCCTACGAGCAGTACTTC; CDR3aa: CATLDRYSYEQYF
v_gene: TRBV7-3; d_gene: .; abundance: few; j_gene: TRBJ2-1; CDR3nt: TGTGCCAGCAGCTTATTGGCGGGCTCCTACAATGAGCAGTTCTTC; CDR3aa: CASSLLAGSYNEQFF
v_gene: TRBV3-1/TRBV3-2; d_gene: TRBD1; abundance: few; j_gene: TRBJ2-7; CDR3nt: TGTGCCAGCAGCCAAGGGTACAGGGGGTACGAGCAGTACTTC; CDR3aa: CASSQGYRGYEQYF
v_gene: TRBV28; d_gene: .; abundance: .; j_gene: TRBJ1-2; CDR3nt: TGTGCCAGCACCTTCTTATGGCAGGCGGCAGCTAACTATGGCTACACCTTC; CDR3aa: CASTFLWQAAANYGYTF
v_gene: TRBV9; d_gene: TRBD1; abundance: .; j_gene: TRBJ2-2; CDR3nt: TGTGCCAGCAGCGGGACAGGGGGCGCAGACGGGGAGCTGTTTTTT; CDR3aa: CASSGTGGADGELFF
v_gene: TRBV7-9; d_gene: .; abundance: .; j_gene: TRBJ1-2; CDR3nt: TGTGCCAGCAGCTTAGATGGCAGTAAGGGCTATGGCTACACCTTC; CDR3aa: CASSLDGSKGYGYTF
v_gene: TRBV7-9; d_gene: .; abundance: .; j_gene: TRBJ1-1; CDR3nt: TGTGCCAGCATGTTCGGTGGAGGGGGTACTGAAGCTTTCTTT; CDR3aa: CASMFGGGGTEAFF
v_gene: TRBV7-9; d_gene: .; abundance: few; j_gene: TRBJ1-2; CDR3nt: TGTGCCAGCAGCCCCTCGCCAGGGGCTGAGGGCTACACCTTC; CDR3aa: CASSPSPGAEGYTF
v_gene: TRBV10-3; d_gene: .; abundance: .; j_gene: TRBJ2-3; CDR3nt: TGTGCCATCGCGGGGACAGTTCAGGCAGATACGCAGTATTTT; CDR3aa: CAIAGTVQADTQYF
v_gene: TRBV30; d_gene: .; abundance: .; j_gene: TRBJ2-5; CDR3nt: TGTGCCTGGAGTGTTTCCAGGGCCCAGTACTTC; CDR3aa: CAWSVSRAQYF
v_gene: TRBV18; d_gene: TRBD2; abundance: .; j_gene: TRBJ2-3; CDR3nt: TGTGCCAGCTCACCAACCGCGGGAGGCGGAACGCAGTATTTT; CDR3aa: CASSPTAGGGTQYF
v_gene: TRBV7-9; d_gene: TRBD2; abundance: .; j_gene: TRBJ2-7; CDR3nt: TGTGCCAGCAGCCCGGGACTAGCGGGGGTTAAGCAGTACTTC; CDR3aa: CASSPGLAGVKQYF
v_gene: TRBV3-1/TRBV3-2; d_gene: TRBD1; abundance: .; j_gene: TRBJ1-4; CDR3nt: TGTGCCAGCAGCCAGATGACAGGGCCTAATGAAAAACTGTTTTTT; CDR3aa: CASSQMTGPNEKLFF
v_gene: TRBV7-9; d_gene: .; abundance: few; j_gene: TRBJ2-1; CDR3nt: TGTGCCAGCAGCTATCAAGGCGGGAATGAGCAGTTCTTC; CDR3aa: CASSYQGGNEQFF
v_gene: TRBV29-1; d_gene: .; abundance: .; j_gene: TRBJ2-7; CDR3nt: TGCAGCGTTGCCCCGACTGCGGACTCCTACGAGCAGTACTTC; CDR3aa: CSVAPTADSYEQYF
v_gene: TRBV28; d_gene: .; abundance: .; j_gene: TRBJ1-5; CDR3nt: TGTGCCAGCAGTACCCACGACGAGTTCTATAGCAATCAGCCCCAGCATTTT; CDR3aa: CASSTHDEFYSNQPQHF
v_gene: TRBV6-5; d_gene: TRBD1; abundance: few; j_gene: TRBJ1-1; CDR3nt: TGTGCCAGCAGAAGGAACAGGGGCACTGAAGCTTTCTTT; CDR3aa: CASRRNRGTEAFF
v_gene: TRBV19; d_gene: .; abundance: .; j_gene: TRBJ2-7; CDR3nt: TGTGCCAGTAGTATCGGCCACGGTGCAGGGGGGCCCATCGAGCAGTACTTC; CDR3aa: CASSIGHGAGGPIEQYF
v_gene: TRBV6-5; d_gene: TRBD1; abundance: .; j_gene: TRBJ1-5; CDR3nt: TGTGCCAGCAGCTTTAAGGGACAGTTCAATCAGCCCCAGCATTTT; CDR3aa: CASSFKGQFNQPQHF
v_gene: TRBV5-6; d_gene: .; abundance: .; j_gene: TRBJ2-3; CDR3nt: TGTGCCAGCAGTTTACTCGGGGAAAGCACAGATACGCAGTATTTT; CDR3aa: CASSLLGESTDTQYF
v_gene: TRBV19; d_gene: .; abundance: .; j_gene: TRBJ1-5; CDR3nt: TGTGCCAGTAGCCCTTTAGGGCTTAGCAATCAGCCCCAGCATTTT; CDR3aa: CASSPLGLSNQPQHF
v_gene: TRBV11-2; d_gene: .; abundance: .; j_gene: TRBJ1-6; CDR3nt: TGTGCCAGCAGCTTTTCCCTAGGAGGATCACCCCTCCACTTT; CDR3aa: CASSFSLGGSPLHF
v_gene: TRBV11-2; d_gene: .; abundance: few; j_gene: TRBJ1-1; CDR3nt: TGTGCCACCCGCCGGGGGGGGCTTGAAGCTTTCTTT; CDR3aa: CATRRGGLEAFF
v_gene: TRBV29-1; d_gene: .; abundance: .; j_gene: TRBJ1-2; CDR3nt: TGCAGCGCTTTACAGGACGGCTACACCTTC; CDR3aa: CSALQDGYTF
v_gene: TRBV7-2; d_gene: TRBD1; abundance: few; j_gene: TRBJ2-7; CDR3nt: TGTGCCAGCAGCCTAGGACAGGAATTTTCCAGGTACTTC; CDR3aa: CASSLGQEFSRYF